The 2 T cell receptor beta chains listed next were all sequenced from one sample in a study of T cells in Graves' hyperthyroidism and ophthalmopathy. RNA transcripts yielded amplified TCR beta CDR3 regions. HTBI primers were the set used in a first-round RT-PCR of the TCR CDR3. A single record per CDR3 protein comes from TCRdb applying MiXCR to the multiplex PCR reads. The sample includes hundreds of thousands of distinct CDR3 sequences, roughly 15% of them seen just once. The material sequenced was blood. The source of these receptors is a woman in her thirties or forties with Graves' ophthalmopathy.

Only one count was recorded for this clonotype. The junction and the germline gene differ at one end; a read error may be behind it. The rearrangement uses TRBV7-9 and TRBJ2-3, with 9 bases matching TRBD1. Germline loops: CDR1 SEHNR, CDR2 FQNEAQ (reference sequence). The CDR3 is 14 amino acids. The CDR3 DNA is TGTGCCGGCAGCTTGGACAGGGGAGGCGATACGCAGTATTTT. This translates into CAGSLDRGGDTQYF.

This clonotype was observed a handful of times. The V gene is TRBV6-5, the J gene TRBJ1-1, with 7 bases lining up with TRBD1. V was clipped by 0 bases and J by 4 bases; unmatched bases: 5. Germline V gene data show CDR1 as MNHEY and CDR2 as SVGAGI. This CDR3 is built from 15 residues. CDR3 amino acids: CASSYSRTGSTEAFF. CDR3 nucleotides: TGTGCCAGCAGTTACTCGAGGACAGGAAGCACTGAAGCTTTCTTT.